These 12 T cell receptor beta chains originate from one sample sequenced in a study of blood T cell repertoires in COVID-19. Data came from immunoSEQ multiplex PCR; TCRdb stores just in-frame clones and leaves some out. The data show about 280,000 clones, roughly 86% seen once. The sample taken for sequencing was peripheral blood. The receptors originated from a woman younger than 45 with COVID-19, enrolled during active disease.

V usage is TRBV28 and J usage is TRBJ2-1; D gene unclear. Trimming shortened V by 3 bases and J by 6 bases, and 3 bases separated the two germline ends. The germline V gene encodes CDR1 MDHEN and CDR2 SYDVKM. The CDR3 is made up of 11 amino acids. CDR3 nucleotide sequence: TGTGCCAGCAGTTTCTTCAATGAGCAGTTCTTC. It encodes CASSFFNEQFF.

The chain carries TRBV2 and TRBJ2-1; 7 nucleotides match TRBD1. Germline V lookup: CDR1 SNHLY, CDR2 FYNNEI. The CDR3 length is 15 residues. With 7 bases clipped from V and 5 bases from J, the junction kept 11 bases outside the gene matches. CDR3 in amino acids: CASTGQEKKHNEQFF. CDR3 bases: TGTGCCAGCACCGGACAGGAAAAGAAACACAATGAGCAGTTCTTC.

Here the CDR3 DNA reads TGTGCCAGCAGCTTACCAGGCCCCTACAATGAGCAGTTCTTC. It translates to CASSLPGPYNEQFF. The rearrangement links TRBV11-3 to TRBJ2-1; D remains ambiguous. The CDR3 is 14 amino acids. V lost 2 bases and J lost 2, with 7 bases in between. Germline CDR1 reads SGHNT; CDR2 reads YENEEA. Supplemented by reference TRBV11-3 and TRBJ2-1, the full variable domain reads EAGVVQSPRYKIIEKKQPVAFWCNPISGHNTLYWYLQNLGQGPELLIRYENEEAVDDSQLPKDRFSAERLKGVDSTLKIQPAELGDSAVYLCASSLPGPYNEQFFGPGTRLTVL.

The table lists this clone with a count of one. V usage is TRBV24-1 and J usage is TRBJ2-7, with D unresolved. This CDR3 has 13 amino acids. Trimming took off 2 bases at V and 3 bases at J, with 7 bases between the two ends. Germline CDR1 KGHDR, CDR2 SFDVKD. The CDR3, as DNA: TGTGCCACCAGTGATTCGTGGCACTACGAGCAGTACTTC. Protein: CATSDSWHYEQYF.

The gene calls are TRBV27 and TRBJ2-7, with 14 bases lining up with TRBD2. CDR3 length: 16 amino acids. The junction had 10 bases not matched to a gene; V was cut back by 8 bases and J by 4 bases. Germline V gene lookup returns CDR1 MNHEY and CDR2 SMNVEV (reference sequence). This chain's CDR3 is CASGAGTSGRGYEQYF. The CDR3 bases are TGTGCCAGCGGCGCCGGGACTAGCGGGAGAGGGTACGAGCAGTACTTC.

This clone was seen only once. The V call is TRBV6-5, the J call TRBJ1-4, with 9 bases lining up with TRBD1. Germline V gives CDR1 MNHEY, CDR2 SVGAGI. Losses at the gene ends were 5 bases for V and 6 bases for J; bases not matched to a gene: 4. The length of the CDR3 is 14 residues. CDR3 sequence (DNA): TGTGCCAGCAGTCCCACAGGGGGCGATGAAAAACTGTTTTTT. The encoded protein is CASSPTGGDEKLFF.

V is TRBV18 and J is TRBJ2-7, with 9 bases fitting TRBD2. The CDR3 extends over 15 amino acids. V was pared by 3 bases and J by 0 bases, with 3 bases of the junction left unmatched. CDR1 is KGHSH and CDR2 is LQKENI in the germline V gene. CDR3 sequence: CASSPWTSASYEQYF. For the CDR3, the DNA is TGTGCCAGCTCACCCTGGACTAGCGCCTCCTACGAGCAGTACTTC.

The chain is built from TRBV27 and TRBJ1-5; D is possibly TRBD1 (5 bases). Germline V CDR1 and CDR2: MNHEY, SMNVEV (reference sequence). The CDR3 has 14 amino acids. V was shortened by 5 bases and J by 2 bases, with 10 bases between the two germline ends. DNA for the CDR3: TGTGCCAGCAGTGGATGGGGGGGCAATCAGCCCCAGCATTTT. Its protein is CASSGWGGNQPQHF.

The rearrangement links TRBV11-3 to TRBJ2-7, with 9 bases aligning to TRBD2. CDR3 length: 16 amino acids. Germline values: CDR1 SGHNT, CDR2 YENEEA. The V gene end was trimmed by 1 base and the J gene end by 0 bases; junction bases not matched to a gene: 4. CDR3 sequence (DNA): TGTGCCAGCAGCTTAGTTCGCGGGAGGGTCTCCTACGAGCAGTACTTC. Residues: CASSLVRGRVSYEQYF.

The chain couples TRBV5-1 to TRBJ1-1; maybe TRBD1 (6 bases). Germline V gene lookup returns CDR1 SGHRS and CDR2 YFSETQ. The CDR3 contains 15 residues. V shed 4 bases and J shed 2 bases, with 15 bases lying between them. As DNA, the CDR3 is TGCGCCAGCAGCGCGGCCGGGACACTAAACACTGAAGCTTTCTTT. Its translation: CASSAAGTLNTEAFF.

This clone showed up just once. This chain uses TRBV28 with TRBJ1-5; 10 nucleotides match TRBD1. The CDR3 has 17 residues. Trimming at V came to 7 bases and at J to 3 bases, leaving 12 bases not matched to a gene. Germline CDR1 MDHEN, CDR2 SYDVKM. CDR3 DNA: TGTGCCAGCATGTCCTGGGATGGGACAGGGGTCAATCAGCCCCAGCATTTT. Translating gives CASMSWDGTGVNQPQHF.

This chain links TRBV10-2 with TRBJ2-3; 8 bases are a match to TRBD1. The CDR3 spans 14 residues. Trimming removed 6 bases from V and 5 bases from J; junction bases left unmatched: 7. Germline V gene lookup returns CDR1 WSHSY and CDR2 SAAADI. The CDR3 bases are TGCGCCAGCAGGTCGGACAGGGCTGAAGATACGCAGTATTTT. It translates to CASRSDRAEDTQYF.